The 19 T cell receptor beta chains listed next were all sequenced from one sample in a study of shared clonotypes between healthy human individuals. TCRdb's table, derived via immunoSEQ multiplex PCR, lists solely in-frame clones and lacks some. The repertoire holds roughly 1.4 million clones, 98% seen once, with about 0.4% in the top ten. The material sequenced was naive CD4+ T cells sorted from blood. This sample's subset: CD45RA+ positively selected. The receptors originated from a man aged 25 to 40 in good health.

The chain is built from TRBV7-2 and TRBJ2-5; D uncertain. Per germline, CDR1 SGHTA and CDR2 FQGNSA. The CDR3 consists of 14 residues. Trimming took 1 base from V and 1 from J, leaving 7 bases between them. The CDR3 DNA reads as TGTGCCAGCAGCTTAGGGGCAGCCCAAGAGACCCAGTACTTC. Protein: CASSLGAAQETQYF.

J is TRBJ2-1 and V is TRBV11-2, with 8 bases fitting TRBD2. CDR3 length: 17 amino acids. The V gene end was trimmed by 5 bases and the J gene end by 5 bases; junction bases not matched to a gene: 14. The V gene's germline CDR1 is SGHAT and CDR2 FQNNGV. The CDR3 DNA follows: TGTGCCAGCAGCCTGCGTCGGACTAGCCTCTTAGACAATGAGCAGTTCTTC. Translated, it gives CASSLRRTSLLDNEQFF.

J is TRBJ1-2 and V is TRBV7-9; 8 bases fit TRBD1. This CDR3 is built from 17 residues. CDR1 is SEHNR, CDR2 FQNEAQ, per germline (reference sequence). V shed 2 bases and J 7 bases; nucleotides not matched to a gene: 15. The CDR3 DNA sequence: TGTGCCAGCAGCTTACTCTCTCCAGGGGGCGCGGATTTTGGCTACACCTTC. It yields the protein CASSLLSPGGADFGYTF.

The rearrangement uses TRBV28 and TRBJ2-7; TRBD1 aligns across 7 bases. The CDR3 has 16 amino acids. Germline V gene data show CDR1 as MDHEN and CDR2 as SYDVKM. V trimming: 4 bases; J trimming: 5 bases; junction bases outside the gene matches: 14. Here the CDR3 DNA reads TGTGCCAGCAGTTCAAACTTCGACAGGGAGCGGAACGAGCAGTACTTC. The encoded protein is CASSSNFDRERNEQYF.

The chain combines TRBV2 with TRBJ1-1; the match to TRBD1 covers 8 bases. The trim removed 5 bases at V and 2 bases at J, leaving 4 bases unmatched. Per the germline V gene, CDR1 is SNHLY and CDR2 is FYNNEI. There are 14 residues in the CDR3. This CDR3 is CASSTGGQNTEAFF. The CDR3 DNA reads as TGTGCCAGCAGTACAGGGGGACAAAACACTGAAGCTTTCTTT.

The V and J genes are TRBV7-6 and TRBJ1-5; D not certain. From germline, CDR1 is SGHVS and CDR2 FNYEAQ. Trimming left V 2 bases short and J 4 bases short, with 9 bases between. The CDR3 covers 14 residues. This CDR3 is CASSLSPTNQPQHF. The CDR3, as DNA: TGTGCCAGCAGCTTAAGTCCAACGAATCAGCCCCAGCATTTT.

This clone was detected a few times. V and J are TRBV19 and TRBJ2-6, with unresolved D. Deletions cut 5 bases from V and 0 bases from J, with 11 bases between. The CDR3 sequence is 16 residues long. From germline, CDR1 is LNHDA and CDR2 SQIVND (reference sequence). This CDR3 reads CASSGPLRSGANVLTF. The CDR3, as DNA: TGTGCCAGTAGTGGACCGCTCCGCTCTGGGGCCAACGTCCTGACTTTC.

The chain is built from TRBV5-6 and TRBJ2-1; 10 positions agree with TRBD2. CDR1 is SGHDT, CDR2 YYEEEE, per germline. This CDR3 is 18 amino acids long. After removal of 0 bases from V and 0 bases from J, the junction contained 6 bases not matched to a gene. CDR3: CASSLGIAGGFSYNEQFF. The DNA for the CDR3 is TGTGCCAGCAGCTTGGGGATAGCGGGGGGATTCTCCTACAATGAGCAGTTCTTC. Combining the CDR3 with reference TRBV5-6 and TRBJ2-1 gives the whole variable domain DAGVTQSPTHLIKTRGQQVTLRCSPKSGHDTVSWYQQALGQGPQFIFQYYEEEERQRGNFPDRFSGHQFPNYSSELNVNALLLGDSALYLCASSLGIAGGFSYNEQFFGPGTRLTVL.

The chain recombines TRBV29-1 with TRBJ2-3, with a possible D match to TRBD2 (5 bases). Germline lookup yields CDR1 SQVTM and CDR2 ANQGSEA. The CDR3 is 13 residues long. With 7 bases removed from V and 1 base from J, the gap between germline ends came to 12 bases. The CDR3 region is CSGLAAGTDTQYF. CDR3 DNA sequence: TGCAGCGGTCTAGCAGCTGGCACAGATACGCAGTATTTT.

The chain joins TRBV29-1 to TRBJ2-7; D perhaps matches TRBD2 (6 bases). CDR3 size: 13 residues. V was pared by 5 bases and J by 2 bases, with 13 bases between. CDR1 is SQVTM and CDR2 is ANQGSEA in the germline V gene. As DNA, the CDR3 is TGCAGCGTTAGGAGGGAACCACCCTACGAGCAGTACTTC. This sequence encodes CSVRREPPYEQYF.

V and J are TRBV2 and TRBJ2-7; D possibly corresponds to TRBD2 (5 bases). The CDR3 covers 13 residues. Per the germline V gene, CDR1 is SNHLY and CDR2 is FYNNEI. CDR3 sequence (DNA): TGTGCAGCTGGTTCGAGGGCTCTCTCCGAGCAGTACTTC. Protein product: CAAGSRALSEQYF.

The chain recombines TRBV5-1 with TRBJ2-2, with TRBD1 matching 10 bases. Germline CDR1 and CDR2: SGHRS and YFSETQ. The CDR3 loop spans 17 amino acids. Trimming cost V 0 bases and J 5 bases; bases outside gene matches: 7. The CDR3 DNA reads as TGCGCCAGCAGCTTGGCGACAGGGGGCCGCGGGACCGGGGAGCTGTTTTTT. It specifies CASSLATGGRGTGELFF. Supplemented by reference TRBV5-1 and TRBJ2-2, the full variable domain reads KAGVTQTPRYLIKTRGQQVTLSCSPISGHRSVSWYQQTPGQGLQFLFEYFSETQRNKGNFPGRFSGRQFSNSRSEMNVSTLELGDSALYLCASSLATGGRGTGELFFGEGSRLTVL.

For this clone: The sample carries other DNA sequences with the same CDR3. The chain joins TRBV28 to TRBJ2-7; no firm D call. V gave up 8 bases and J gave up 5 bases, with 10 bases separating them. Germline V lookup: CDR1 MDHEN, CDR2 SYDVKM. The CDR3 spans 11 residues. The CDR3 loop is CASSLAHEQYF. The DNA for the CDR3 is TGTGCCAGCTCCCTCGCCCACGAGCAGTACTTC.

Comment on this clone: Other DNA sequences in this specimen translate into the identical CDR3. The chain recombines TRBV28 with TRBJ1-2; D uncertain. The V gene lost 4 bases and the J gene lost 4 bases, with 10 bases spanning the gap. Germline V lookup: CDR1 MDHEN, CDR2 SYDVKM. This CDR3 region has 13 residues. In DNA form, the CDR3 reads TGTGCCAGCAGTTCCGGTGGCGGCTATGGCTACACCTTC. Its protein is CASSSGGGYGYTF.

The V and J genes are TRBV5-6 and TRBJ1-1; maybe TRBD1 (5 bases). V lost 4 bases and J 4 bases, leaving 17 bases between the germline ends. CDR1 is SGHDT and CDR2 is YYEEEE in the germline V gene. This CDR3 region has 15 residues. The CDR3 region is CASSTGFQRGTEAFF. The CDR3 bases are TGTGCCAGCAGCACCGGTTTCCAGAGGGGCACTGAAGCTTTCTTT.

This sequence joins TRBV10-3 and TRBJ1-2; D possibly corresponds to TRBD1 (6 bases). Germline V gives CDR1 ENHRY, CDR2 SYGVKD. V gave up 3 bases and J gave up 8 bases, with 16 bases separating them. This CDR3 has 14 residues. The CDR3 reads CAISEQGQEYGYTF. In DNA, the CDR3 is TGTGCCATCAGTGAACAGGGTCAGGAGTACGGCTACACCTTC.

The chain is built from TRBV18 and TRBJ2-6, with a weak D call TRBD1 (5 bases). Germline loops: CDR1 KGHSH, CDR2 LQKENI. V was pared by 2 bases and J by 0 bases, with 11 bases between. The CDR3 sequence is 17 residues long. The CDR3 nucleotides are TGTGCCAGCTCACCAATCAGGGCAGACTCTGGGGCCAACGTCCTGACTTTC. As protein: CASSPIRADSGANVLTF.

The chain has TRBV2 and TRBJ1-4; D might be TRBD1 (6 bases). Germline values: CDR1 SNHLY, CDR2 FYNNEI. With 10 bases removed from V and 8 bases from J, the gap between germline ends came to 17 bases. This CDR3 comprises 13 residues. CDR3 region: CATRRTGNEKLFF. The CDR3 DNA reads as TGTGCCACCAGGCGTACAGGGAACGAAAAACTGTTTTTT.

The gene calls are TRBV27 and TRBJ2-7, with 8 bases identical to TRBD1. The germline gives CDR1 MNHEY, CDR2 SMNVEV (reference sequence). V lost 5 bases and J lost 4; bases outside the gene matches: 7. The CDR3 is made up of 14 amino acids. This CDR3 reads CASSSQGALYEQYF. CDR3 nucleotide sequence: TGTGCCAGCAGTAGCCAGGGGGCGCTTTACGAGCAGTACTTC.